This T cell receptor (beta chain) emerged from a study of shared T cell receptors in the human thymus. The V and J ends lost 6 bases and 0 bases respectively, with 9 bases between them. This CDR3 has 15 amino acids. CDR1 is MNHEY, CDR2 SMNVEV, per germline (reference sequence). Sequenced by immunoSEQ multiplex PCR; TCRdb stores in-frame clones only, minus some. The repertoire holds 640,000 or so clones, with 87% as singletons. Separately, the same data were catalogued under a study of human thymus T cells. In that study: Resections obtained during corrective heart surgery supplied the thymus tissue. A high degree of thymic repertoire overlap among unrelated individuals was reported in related research.

This chain connects TRBV27 to TRBJ2-6; TRBD1 is a possible D gene (5 bases). This sequence originates from a boy less than two years old with a congenital heart defect. The specimen sequenced was thymocytes. In nucleotides, the CDR3 is TGTGCCAGCAGCCACAGGATCTCTGGGGCCAACGTCCTGACTTTC. It yields the protein CASSHRISGANVLTF.